The clone carrying this T cell receptor beta chain appeared once. Its antigen is as yet unknown. This sequence may be a read error, since a much larger clone differs from it by one base. This entry belongs to a study of T cells in Graves' hyperthyroidism and ophthalmopathy. Study-level background: Peripheral blood was acquired at first diagnosis, ahead of any therapy whatsoever. Findings of the study overall: A model using 13 V-J features told ophthalmopathy apart from stable hyperthyroidism.

On the basis of clinical symptoms, serum thyroxine and TRAb, thyroid ultrasound and orbital computed tomography, diagnoses were made. Source material for PBMCs was around 10 ml fresh peripheral blood. Germline-derived CDR1 and CDR2 are KGHDR and SFDVKD. The CDR3 is 15 residues long. What was amplified from RNA transcripts were TCR beta CDR3 regions. The TCR CDR3 first-round RT-PCR relied on the HTBI primer set. TCRdb reprocessed the multiplex PCR reads with MiXCR, giving one entry per CDR3 protein. The sample contains roughly 280,000 distinct CDR3 sequences, more than 15% of which appear only once. The specimen was blood. The TCR comes from a woman aged 60-70 years with Graves' ophthalmopathy. This chain uses TRBV24-1 with TRBJ1-5, with D possibly TRBD1 on 6 matching bases. The CDR3 loop is CTTRGVGTPNQPQHF. DNA of the CDR3: TGTACCACCAGGGGCGTTGGGACCCCCAATCAGCCCCAGCATTTT.